Below, one TCR beta chain is given with its context. This CDR3 has 16 residues. Trimming took 0 bases from V and 7 from J; bases not matched to a gene: 6. Germline V CDR1 and CDR2: LGHNA, YNFKEQ. The data belong to a study of blood T cell repertoires in COVID-19. The assay was immunoSEQ multiplex PCR, and TCRdb's table has in-frame clones only and misses some. Of 53,000 or so clones in the sample, 80% to 90% are singletons; the top ten hold 10% to 15%. The TCR sequence derives from a man older than 75 with acute or convalescent COVID-19. This chain connects TRBV4-2 to TRBJ2-1, with 10 bases matching TRBD1. The sample consisted of peripheral blood. The CDR3 DNA reads as TGTGCCAGCAGCCAAGATTGGGACAGGGGATGGAATGAGCAGTTCTTC. Encoded protein: CASSQDWDRGWNEQFF.